A single sample is the source of the 21 T cell receptor beta chains below, sequenced in a study of somatic mutations in cytotoxic T cells in rheumatoid arthritis. Assay used: immunoSEQ multiplex PCR; TCRdb lists only in-frame clones, some missing. The sample includes approximately 12,000 clones, over 70% of them seen just once. Sequencing input: CD8+ T cells sorted from blood. The receptors were sampled from a man aged 65-85 years in good health.

This clone was picked up a small number of times. The identical CDR3 is also encoded by other nucleotide sequences in the sample. The rearrangement links TRBV4-3 to TRBJ1-2, with D maybe TRBD1 (5 bases). CDR1 is LGHNA, CDR2 YSLEER, per germline. The V end lost 0 bases, the J end lost 5 bases, and 16 bases lay between the germline ends. The CDR3 is 16 residues long. The CDR3 DNA sequence: TGCGCCAGCAGCCAAGATCGGGCAGGCGGGGGTTATGGCTACACCTTC. It translates to CASSQDRAGGGYGYTF.

The chain carries TRBV5-1 and TRBJ2-5; D is perhaps TRBD1 or TRBD2 (6 bases each). With 2 bases removed from V and 9 bases from J, the gap between germline ends came to 17 bases. Germline assignment: CDR1 SGHRS and CDR2 YFSETQ. The CDR3 is 14 residues long. Written as DNA, the CDR3 is TGCGCCAGCAGCTTTAGCGGAGGGGGAGATCCCCAGTACTTC. It is translated as CASSFSGGGDPQYF. The full variable domain, in which reference TRBV5-1 and TRBJ2-5 provide the parts outside the CDR3, is KAGVTQTPRYLIKTRGQQVTLSCSPISGHRSVSWYQQTPGQGLQFLFEYFSETQRNKGNFPGRFSGRQFSNSRSEMNVSTLELGDSALYLCASSFSGGGDPQYFGPGTRLLVL.

This rearrangement joins TRBV7-9 to TRBJ1-4; no clear D gene. The CDR3 contains 16 residues. The germline V gene has CDR1 SEHNR and CDR2 FQNEAQ (reference sequence). V lost 4 bases to trimming and J lost 4 bases, with 16 bases between them. The CDR3 sequence is CASSSTAQGFNEKLFF. Written as DNA, the CDR3 is TGTGCCAGCAGCTCCACAGCTCAAGGGTTTAATGAAAAACTGTTTTTT.

This clone was observed once. The V and J genes are TRBV6-5 and TRBJ2-7; no reliable D call. With 5 bases removed from V and 8 bases from J, the gap between germline ends came to 7 bases. Germline loops: CDR1 MNHEY, CDR2 SVGAGI. The CDR3 is 10 amino acids. In DNA, the CDR3 is TGTGCCAGCAGTGAAGTAAAGCAGTACTTC. Amino acid sequence: CASSEVKQYF.

The rearrangement joins TRBV5-1 to TRBJ1-3; D is perhaps TRBD1 (6 bases). The CDR3 runs to 18 residues. The germline CDR1 and CDR2 sequences are SGHRS and YFSETQ. The ends were cut back, 0 bases at V and 4 bases at J, with 20 bases in the middle. CDR3 sequence reads: CASSLVSRSGGGGNTIYF. The CDR3 nucleotides read TGCGCCAGCAGCTTGGTCAGCAGGTCGGGGGGCGGCGGAAACACCATATATTTT. Full variable domain (missing parts from reference TRBV5-1 and TRBJ1-3): KAGVTQTPRYLIKTRGQQVTLSCSPISGHRSVSWYQQTPGQGLQFLFEYFSETQRNKGNFPGRFSGRQFSNSRSEMNVSTLELGDSALYLCASSLVSRSGGGGNTIYFGEGSWLTVV.

The chain couples TRBV7-3 to TRBJ2-1, with D tentatively TRBD2 (5 bases). V lost 2 bases to trimming and J lost 0 bases, with 8 bases between them. Germline V CDR1 and CDR2: SGHTA, FQGTGA. CDR3 length: 15 residues. The CDR3 DNA sequence: TGTGCCAGCAGCTTACGACTATCCTCCTACAATGAGCAGTTCTTC. Translated: CASSLRLSSYNEQFF.

CDR3 in amino acids: CASSGQLAGGPIDTQYF. As DNA, the CDR3 is TGTGCCAGCAGCGGCCAGCTAGCGGGGGGGCCAATAGATACGCAGTATTTT. The V and J genes are TRBV9 and TRBJ2-3; 12 bases are a match to TRBD2. Losses at the gene ends were 3 bases for V and 5 bases for J; bases not matched to a gene: 10. Germline V gene data show CDR1 as SGDLS and CDR2 as YYNGEE. The CDR3 spans 17 residues. Variable domain in full (rest from reference TRBV9 and TRBJ2-3): DSGVTQTPKHLITATGQRVTLRCSPRSGDLSVYWYQQSLDQGLQFLIQYYNGEERAKGNILERFSAQQFPDLHSELNLSSLELGDSALYFCASSGQLAGGPIDTQYFGPGTRLTVL.

This clone was seen only a few times. The chain employs TRBV7-6 and TRBJ2-7, with a weak D call TRBD2 (6 bases). This CDR3 is 14 amino acids long. Trimming removed 4 bases from V and 5 bases from J, with 15 bases in between. CDR1 SGHVS and CDR2 FNYEAQ come from the germline V gene. CDR3: CASSSEASVHEQYF. The CDR3 nucleotides read TGTGCCAGCAGCTCGGAGGCTAGCGTCCACGAGCAGTACTTC.

This clone came up once. V usage is TRBV6-1 and J usage is TRBJ2-2; tentatively, D is TRBD2 (6 bases). There are 14 residues in the CDR3. Between the trimmed V and J ends, which lost 6 bases and 3 bases, there was a span of 11 bases. Germline CDR1 is MNHNS and CDR2 is SASEGT. CDR3 in DNA: TGTGCCAGCAGCCTCGGGGGAGACACCGGGGAGCTGTTTTTT. Its translation is CASSLGGDTGELFF.

The CDR3 DNA is TGTGCCAGCTCACCGGAGGGGGCGCATGAAAAACTGTTTTTT. Translated: CASSPEGAHEKLFF. The chain carries TRBV18 and TRBJ1-4; TRBD1 agrees at 7 bases. Trimming removed 3 bases from V and 6 bases from J; junction bases left unmatched: 4. Germline-derived CDR1 and CDR2 are KGHSH and LQKENI. CDR3 length equals 14 residues.

The J gene is TRBJ2-3, the V gene TRBV15; 7 bases are a match to TRBD2. CDR1 and CDR2 (germline): LNHNV, YYDKDF (reference sequence). The CDR3 is made up of 16 amino acids. The V segment lost 0 bases and the J segment 2 bases; nucleotides outside the gene matches: 5. In DNA form, the CDR3 reads TGTGCCACCAGCAGAGATCCCAGCGGGGCCACAGATACGCAGTATTTT. It yields the protein CATSRDPSGATDTQYF.

The V gene is TRBV9, the J gene TRBJ2-1; TRBD2 agrees at 13 bases. CDR3 length: 17 amino acids. In germline, CDR1 is SGDLS, CDR2 YYNGEE. Trimming cost V 4 bases and J 4 bases; bases outside gene matches: 8. The CDR3 here is CASSPQGLAGEYNEQFF. The CDR3 DNA is TGTGCCAGCAGCCCACAAGGACTAGCGGGGGAGTACAATGAGCAGTTCTTC. Together with reference TRBV9 and TRBJ2-1, the CDR3 gives the full variable domain: DSGVTQTPKHLITATGQRVTLRCSPRSGDLSVYWYQQSLDQGLQFLIQYYNGEERAKGNILERFSAQQFPDLHSELNLSSLELGDSALYFCASSPQGLAGEYNEQFFGPGTRLTVL.

For this clone: The junction shows a germline mismatch at one end, possibly a read error. The genes are TRBV2 and TRBJ1-1, with 10 bases that match TRBD1. CDR3 length: 14 amino acids. Germline V gene data show CDR1 as SNHLY and CDR2 as FYNNEI. CDR3 sequence reads: CASRLGQGNNEAFF. CDR3 in DNA: TGTGCCAGCAGATTGGGACAGGGGAACAATGAAGCTTTCTTT.

V usage is TRBV19 and J usage is TRBJ1-6; a weak D match, TRBD1 (5 bases). There are 13 residues in the CDR3. The germline gives CDR1 LNHDA, CDR2 SQIVND (reference sequence). V was shortened by 7 bases and J by 7 bases, with 11 bases between the two germline ends. The CDR3 DNA reads TGTGCCAGTAACCCGAAGGGGAATTCACCCCTCCACTTT. It encodes CASNPKGNSPLHF.

This chain connects TRBV6-1 to TRBJ2-7; D possibly corresponds to TRBD1 (5 bases). V lost 1 base to trimming and J lost 3 bases, with 10 bases between them. The CDR3 covers 14 residues. In germline, CDR1 is MNHNS, CDR2 SASEGT. The CDR3 spells CASSEGWGRYEQYF. DNA for the CDR3: TGTGCCAGCAGTGAAGGGTGGGGCCGCTACGAGCAGTACTTC.

V usage is TRBV7-9 and J usage is TRBJ1-2; weak D call: TRBD1 (6 bases). Germline-derived CDR1 and CDR2 are SEHNR and FQNEAQ (reference sequence). There are 16 residues in the CDR3. Trimming removed 5 bases at V and 4 bases at J, with 20 bases between. CDR3 protein: CASSATTGDNLYGYTF. The CDR3 region has the DNA TGTGCCAGCAGCGCCACGACGGGGGACAATCTCTATGGCTACACCTTC.

The chain couples TRBV4-2 to TRBJ2-1; perhaps TRBD2 as D (7 bases). This CDR3 has 13 residues. The germline CDR1 and CDR2 sequences are LGHNA and YNFKEQ. The germline V and J ends were trimmed by 7 bases and 8 bases, with 15 bases remaining between them. In nucleotides, the CDR3 is TGTGCCAGCAATAGGGGGGGGCCTGATGAGCAGTTCTTC. As protein: CASNRGGPDEQFF.

This clone has only a few counts. The CDR3 DNA sequence: TGTGCCAGCAGCTTCTACCAGGGCGCTGGAAACACCATATATTTT. This sequence encodes CASSFYQGAGNTIYF. This chain joins TRBV7-2 and TRBJ1-3, with a weak D call TRBD1 (5 bases). Germline assignment: CDR1 SGHTA and CDR2 FQGNSA. The V and J ends lost 3 bases and 2 bases respectively, with 11 bases between them. This CDR3 is built from 15 residues.

This clone was recorded only once. In DNA, the CDR3 is TGTGCCATCAGTGAAGAGACGACAGGGACTGAAGCTTTCTTT. This translates into CAISEETTGTEAFF. This chain links TRBV10-3 with TRBJ1-1; 7 nucleotides line up with TRBD1. J lost 5 bases, V lost 3 bases, and 6 bases had no gene match. The CDR3 length is 14 residues. In germline, CDR1 is ENHRY, CDR2 SYGVKD.

This clone was observed once. The chain recombines TRBV9 with TRBJ1-2; D gene ambiguous. CDR3 length: 16 residues. The V end lost 0 bases, the J end lost 1 base, and 13 bases lay between the germline ends. Germline V gene sequence: CDR1 SGDLS, CDR2 YYNGEE. The CDR3: CASSVEQKPLNYGYTF. Written as DNA, the CDR3 is TGTGCCAGCAGCGTAGAACAGAAGCCGCTTAACTATGGCTACACCTTC.

This clone was detected a few times. The rearrangement links TRBV7-9 to TRBJ2-7; the match to TRBD1 covers 9 bases. This CDR3 comprises 15 residues. Trimming at V came to 5 bases and at J to 4 bases, leaving 9 bases not matched to a gene. In germline, CDR1 is SEHNR, CDR2 FQNEAQ (reference sequence). CDR3 coding DNA: TGTGCCAGCAGCCCCCGGGACAGGGACTCGTACGAGCAGTACTTC. This sequence encodes CASSPRDRDSYEQYF.